This TCR beta chain was profiled in a study of identical twins. General study points: In cord blood, abundant beta clonotypes had fewer insertions; memory showed no trend.

CDR1 DFQATT and CDR2 SNEGSKA come from the germline V gene (reference sequence). The ends lost 0 bases at V and 5 bases at J; junction bases unmatched: 9. This CDR3 has 15 residues. In regard to this clonotype: Its antigen is unidentified.

Healthy Caucasians, and only they, were the donors. TCRdb re-called the 5' RACE reads through MiXCR, storing one row per CDR3 protein. The table records some 790,000 distinct CDR3 sequences, 15% to 20% of them present only once. The data also belong to a second study, concerning T cells expressing NK-cell markers. That source adds: Of eight sequenced donors, seven were HCMV-seropositive and one HCMV-seronegative.

This chain connects TRBV20-1 to TRBJ2-5; TRBD2 matches 7 bases. Sequenced material: PBMCs. The clonotype originates from a woman under 30 in good health. The CDR3 reads CSARDWGGAGETQYF. DNA of the CDR3: TGCAGTGCTAGAGATTGGGGGGGAGCCGGGGAGACCCAGTACTTC.